These 21 T cell receptor beta chains were sequenced from one sample in a study of shared clonotypes between healthy human individuals. Sequenced by immunoSEQ multiplex PCR; TCRdb stores in-frame clones only, minus some. The sample contains about 680,000 clones, 74% of which appear only once. Source material: memory CD4+ T cells sorted from blood. This sample's subset: CD45RA-negative fraction. The receptors derive from a woman aged 25 to 39 in good health.

The table lists this clone with a few counts. V and J are TRBV5-1 and TRBJ2-7; TRBD1 or TRBD2 may be the D gene (6 bases each). V shed 4 bases and J shed 6 bases, with 14 bases lying between them. The CDR3 is 13 amino acids. Germline CDR1 and CDR2: SGHRS and YFSETQ. This CDR3 is CASSRNREAEQYF. CDR3 nucleotides: TGCGCCAGCAGCCGGAACAGGGAGGCCGAGCAGTACTTC.

This sequence joins TRBV10-3 and TRBJ2-3; 7 positions agree with TRBD1. J lost 5 bases, V lost 4 bases, and 9 bases had no gene match. The CDR3 consists of 15 residues. CDR1 and CDR2 from the germline V gene are ENHRY and SYGVKD. The CDR3 here is CAISAPKTGIDTQYF. CDR3 nucleotides: TGTGCCATCAGTGCACCTAAGACAGGGATAGATACGCAGTATTTT.

The chain is built from TRBV19 and TRBJ2-7, with D perhaps TRBD2 (6 bases). The CDR3 is 15 amino acids. The V end lost 6 bases, the J end lost 0 bases, and 15 bases lay between the germline ends. CDR1 is LNHDA and CDR2 is SQIVND in the germline V gene (reference sequence). The CDR3 nucleotides read TGTGCCAGTAGCAGCCTAGCGAGGGGCTCCTACGAGCAGTACTTC. This sequence encodes CASSSLARGSYEQYF.

This chain links TRBV5-4 with TRBJ2-7; D gene uncertain. The CDR3 is made up of 15 amino acids. CDR1 and CDR2 (germline): SGHNT, YYREEE (reference sequence). V was trimmed by 0 bases and J by 5 bases, leaving 15 bases between them. In nucleotides, the CDR3 is TGTGCCAGCAGCTTGGCCTCAATGGCTATTAACGAGCAGTACTTC. It specifies CASSLASMAINEQYF.

This chain uses TRBV11-2 with TRBJ1-1; weak D call: TRBD1 (6 bases). V was shortened by 0 bases and J by 4 bases, with 15 bases between the two germline ends. Looked up from germline, CDR1 is SGHAT and CDR2 is FQNNGV. The CDR3 totals 16 residues. DNA of the CDR3: TGTGCCAGCAGCTTAGATCGAGTGGGGGCTCGCACTGAAGCTTTCTTT. Amino acid sequence: CASSLDRVGARTEAFF.

This sequence joins TRBV7-9 and TRBJ2-3; D not resolved. Germline V gene sequence: CDR1 SEHNR, CDR2 FQNEAQ (reference sequence). The CDR3 totals 14 residues. The V end was cut by 4 bases, the J end by 1 base, with 9 bases between. The CDR3 spells CASSYPQRTDTQYF. Written as DNA, the CDR3 is TGTGCCAGCAGCTACCCCCAGCGCACAGATACGCAGTATTTT.

CDR3 in DNA: TGTGCCAGCAGCCCACGGACTAGCACCTACGAGCAGTACTTC. Translating it yields CASSPRTSTYEQYF. The chain carries TRBV7-9 and TRBJ2-7, with 8 bases that match TRBD2. Per the germline V gene, CDR1 is SEHNR and CDR2 is FQNEAQ (reference sequence). CDR3 length equals 14 residues. V gave up 5 bases and J gave up 2 bases; unmatched junction bases: 5.

The chain recombines TRBV28 with TRBJ1-2; D may be TRBD1 (6 bases). The CDR3 is 14 amino acids. CDR1 and CDR2 (germline): MDHEN, SYDVKM. Trimming shortened V by 5 bases and J by 4 bases, and 14 bases separated the two germline ends. CDR3 amino acids: CASSRPGHAYGYTF. CDR3 coding DNA: TGTGCCAGCAGTCGTCCGGGACATGCCTATGGCTACACCTTC.

This clone was counted a few times. The DNA for the CDR3 is TGTGCCACCAGCAGAGACAGGGGGCTGGGCTACGAGCAGTACTTC. Protein sequence: CATSRDRGLGYEQYF. This chain links TRBV15 with TRBJ2-7; 8 bases map to TRBD1. V lost 0 bases and J lost 3; bases outside the gene matches: 4. There are 15 residues in the CDR3. Germline CDR1 reads LNHNV; CDR2 reads YYDKDF (reference sequence).

This sequence joins TRBV11-2 and TRBJ2-5; TRBD2 aligns across 9 bases. Germline assignment: CDR1 SGHAT and CDR2 FQNNGV. CDR3 length: 15 amino acids. V lost 5 bases, J lost 4 bases, and 8 bases stayed unmatched. In DNA form, the CDR3 reads TGTGCCAGCAGCAGACTAGCGGCTAGGCGAGAGACCCAGTACTTC. This translates into CASSRLAARRETQYF.

This clone was seen a single time. The chain carries TRBV7-7 and TRBJ2-3; TRBD2 matches 7 bases. The CDR3 is 17 residues long. The germline gives CDR1 SSHAT, CDR2 FNYEAQ (reference sequence). The V segment lost 5 bases and the J segment 0 bases; nucleotides outside the gene matches: 11. The CDR3 sequence is CASSPSSASGSTDTQYF. The CDR3, as DNA: TGTGCCAGCAGCCCCTCCTCCGCTAGCGGAAGCACAGATACGCAGTATTTT.

This chain connects TRBV5-1 to TRBJ2-6; D might be TRBD2 (6 bases). The V gene's germline CDR1 is SGHRS and CDR2 YFSETQ. This CDR3 is built from 16 residues. The V and J ends lost 0 bases and 2 bases respectively, with 9 bases between them. CDR3 bases: TGCGCCAGCAGCTTGGTCGGGGGTGCTGGGGCCAACGTCCTGACTTTC. Translating it yields CASSLVGGAGANVLTF.

This clone was found a few times. The rearrangement joins TRBV7-9 to TRBJ2-7; D not resolved. Germline CDR1 is SEHNR and CDR2 is FQNEAQ (reference sequence). V lost 4 bases, J lost 5 bases, and 9 bases lay in between. The CDR3 runs to 12 residues. This chain's CDR3 is CASSSVGHEQYF. In DNA form, the CDR3 reads TGTGCCAGCAGCTCAGTTGGACACGAGCAGTACTTC.

The chain couples TRBV15 to TRBJ2-2; no clear D gene. The CDR3 runs to 13 residues. Germline CDR1 reads LNHNV; CDR2 reads YYDKDF (reference sequence). V lost 3 bases and J 7 bases, leaving 9 bases between the germline ends. The chain's CDR3 is CATSSWAVGELFF. The CDR3 nucleotides are TGTGCCACCAGCAGTTGGGCTGTCGGGGAGCTGTTTTTT.

The V gene is TRBV27, the J gene TRBJ2-3; D uncertain. Trimming took off 2 bases at V and 3 bases at J, with 24 bases between the two ends. Germline V gives CDR1 MNHEY, CDR2 SMNVEV (reference sequence). CDR3 length: 19 residues. CDR3 bases: TGTGCCAGCAGTTTAGAATTTCGTCGGGCCACAAAACGTACAGATACGCAGTATTTT. Translating gives CASSLEFRRATKRTDTQYF.

This chain uses TRBV9 with TRBJ1-4, with 7 bases that match TRBD1. CDR3 length: 17 residues. V lost 0 bases and J lost 3; bases outside the gene matches: 8. Germline assignment: CDR1 SGDLS and CDR2 YYNGEE. CDR3 region: CASSVALPGTANEKLFF. The CDR3, as DNA: TGTGCCAGCAGCGTAGCCCTGCCGGGGACAGCTAATGAAAAACTGTTTTTT.

The gene calls are TRBV7-2 and TRBJ2-7, with D hard to call. The CDR3 length is 12 residues. The V end was cut by 1 base, the J end by 3 bases, with 4 bases between. Germline V gives CDR1 SGHTA, CDR2 FQGNSA. For the CDR3, the DNA is TGTGCCAGCAGCTTAGACAACTACGAGCAGTACTTC. It encodes CASSLDNYEQYF.

This clone was counted many times. J is TRBJ1-3 and V is TRBV5-1, with D possibly TRBD1 on 5 matching bases. The V gene's germline CDR1 is SGHRS and CDR2 YFSETQ. Trimming cost V 5 bases and J 0 bases, with 9 bases left between them. CDR3 length: 14 residues. CDR3 DNA: TGCGCCAGCAGTGACAGTTTCTCTGGAAACACCATATATTTT. Its translation: CASSDSFSGNTIYF.

In its sample, this clone was seen a few times. The V call is TRBV30, the J call TRBJ1-1; a possible D gene is TRBD1 (5 bases). Trimming cost V 3 bases and J 8 bases, with 13 bases left between them. The germline gives CDR1 GTSNPN, CDR2 SVGIG (reference sequence). The CDR3 is made up of 12 amino acids. Here the CDR3 reads CAWSQNQGEAFF. The CDR3 DNA follows: TGTGCCTGGAGCCAAAACCAGGGCGAAGCTTTCTTT.

DNA of the CDR3: TGCGCCAGCAGCTTGGGGGCAGGGAACAATGAGCAGTTCTTC. It codes for CASSLGAGNNEQFF. This chain links TRBV5-1 with TRBJ2-1; D is perhaps TRBD1 (5 bases). Germline V gene data show CDR1 as SGHRS and CDR2 as YFSETQ. V was pared by 0 bases and J by 5 bases, with 9 bases between. CDR3 length equals 14 residues. The entire variable domain, with the rest obtained from reference TRBV5-1 and TRBJ2-1, is as follows: KAGVTQTPRYLIKTRGQQVTLSCSPISGHRSVSWYQQTPGQGLQFLFEYFSETQRNKGNFPGRFSGRQFSNSRSEMNVSTLELGDSALYLCASSLGAGNNEQFFGPGTRLTVL.

The rearrangement links TRBV7-9 to TRBJ1-1; no clear D. The CDR3 contains 13 residues. Germline V gene sequence: CDR1 SEHNR, CDR2 FQNEAQ (reference sequence). The germline V and J ends were trimmed by 6 bases and 4 bases, with 12 bases remaining between them. Here the CDR3 DNA reads TGTGCCAGCAGACTAGACCTTGGCACTGAAGCTTTCTTT. Translation: CASRLDLGTEAFF.